The rows below give T cell receptor beta chains drawn from one sample of a study of vaccination and CD4 T cells after COVID-19. Their target antigens are unknown. One entry per CDR3 protein results from TCRdb running MiXCR on the PCR reads. The sample records approximately 2,000 distinct CDR3 sequences, 15% being singletons. The specimen sequenced was CD4+ T cells from blood, cultured in vitro. The receptors were sampled from a human donor in good health. The CDR3 runs from the conserved cysteine through the conserved F or W. A D gene is named only where the DNA matches it firmly. Clone size, where shown, is once, few, many, or a class for clones that have expanded.

v_call	clone_size	j_call	d_call	cdr3_aa	cdr3_nt
TRBV4-1	few	TRBJ1-6	-	CASSQPMPRALNSPLHF	TGCGCCAGCAGCCAACCAATGCCCCGGGCTCTTAATTCACCCCTCCACTTT
TRBV30	few	TRBJ1-6	-	CAWSPRRTAYNSPLHF	TGTGCCTGGAGCCCACGACGGACGGCTTATAATTCACCCCTCCACTTT
TRBV7-8	medium-sized	TRBJ1-2	-	CASSPNVVGYTF	TGTGCCAGCAGCCCAAACGTTGTAGGCTACACCTTC
TRBV19	medium-sized	TRBJ2-7	TRBD2	CASSIIAGGRHEQYF	TGTGCCAGTAGTATAATAGCGGGAGGGCGTCACGAGCAGTACTTC
TRBV28	-	TRBJ2-7	-	CASSLTGAYEQYF	TGTGCCAGCAGTTTAACGGGGGCCTACGAGCAGTACTTC
TRBV30	few	TRBJ2-5	TRBD2	CAWSEWAGGETQYF	TGTGCCTGGAGTGAATGGGCGGGAGGAGAGACCCAGTACTTC
TRBV20-1	-	TRBJ1-3	-	CSAKKTDSGNTIYF	TGCAGTGCTAAAAAGACAGACTCTGGAAACACCATATATTTT
TRBV3-1	-	TRBJ2-5	-	CASSQDSQETQYF	TGTGCCAGCAGCCAAGACAGCCAAGAGACCCAGTACTTC
TRBV7-3	few	TRBJ2-7	-	CASSSRNQGPSRYEQYF	TGTGCCAGCAGCTCGCGAAATCAGGGGCCATCCCGCTACGAGCAGTACTTC
TRBV27	medium-sized	TRBJ2-7	-	CASSFLGFPGSYEQYF	TGTGCCAGCAGCTTCCTTGGGTTCCCTGGGTCCTACGAGCAGTACTTC
TRBV7-3	medium-sized	TRBJ2-1	-	CASSLTDYNEQFF	TGTGCCAGCAGCTTAACGGACTACAATGAGCAGTTCTTC
TRBV11-2	-	TRBJ2-5	TRBD1	CASSAGQVQETQYF	TGTGCCAGCAGCGCCGGACAGGTACAAGAGACCCAGTACTTC
TRBV28	medium-sized	TRBJ2-5	-	CASSYRGGLGFGETQYF	TGTGCCAGCAGTTATAGGGGCGGCTTAGGTTTCGGAGAGACCCAGTACTTC
TRBV5-1	-	TRBJ2-1	-	CASSLRIGSTYNEQFF	TGCGCCAGCAGCTTGAGAATAGGGTCCACCTACAATGAGCAGTTCTTC
TRBV21-1	medium-sized	TRBJ1-1	-	CASSKTKNTEAFF	TGTGCCAGCAGCAAGACGAAGAACACTGAAGCTTTCTTT
TRBV5-1	few	TRBJ2-3	TRBD2	CASSQGLAGSTDTQYF	TGCGCCAGCAGTCAAGGACTAGCGGGAAGCACAGATACGCAGTATTTT
TRBV20-1	medium-sized	TRBJ1-1	-	CSAREGHMNTEAFF	TGCAGTGCTAGAGAGGGACATATGAACACTGAAGCTTTCTTT
TRBV19	medium-sized	TRBJ1-2	TRBD1	CASSMGQAGYGYTF	TGTGCCAGTAGTATGGGACAGGCAGGCTATGGCTACACCTTC
TRBV28	-	TRBJ2-5	TRBD1	CASRGTAYRLQETQYF	TGTGCCAGCAGGGGGACAGCGTATCGGCTCCAAGAGACCCAGTACTTC
TRBV5-4	few	TRBJ2-3	TRBD2	CASSLGGAGGTDTQYF	TGTGCCAGCAGCTTGGGCGGAGCGGGAGGCACAGATACGCAGTATTTT
TRBV19	medium-sized	TRBJ2-5	-	CASSPRGPAQETQYF	TGTGCCAGTAGTCCCCGCGGTCCGGCACAAGAGACCCAGTACTTC
TRBV6-1	few	TRBJ2-2	-	CASPGRGTGELFF	TGTGCCAGTCCAGGGAGAGGCACCGGGGAGCTGTTTTTT
TRBV19	medium-sized	TRBJ1-5	TRBD1	CASSKRTGTGLHQPQHF	TGTGCCAGTAGTAAGAGAACCGGGACAGGGTTACATCAGCCCCAGCATTTT
TRBV6-2/TRBV6-3	large	TRBJ1-5	-	CASSKRGAEEPQHF	TGTGCCAGCAGTAAAAGGGGGGCGGAAGAGCCCCAGCATTTT
TRBV5-1	few	TRBJ2-5	TRBD2	CASSFLAGGVQETQYF	TGCGCCAGCAGCTTTCTAGCGGGAGGTGTCCAAGAGACCCAGTACTTC
TRBV9	-	TRBJ2-1	-	CASSVATKGEQFF	TGTGCCAGCAGCGTAGCTACGAAAGGGGAGCAGTTCTTC
TRBV5-1	few	TRBJ2-2	-	CASSINTGELFF	TGCGCCAGCAGCATTAACACCGGGGAGCTGTTTTTT
TRBV20-1	medium-sized	TRBJ2-5	-	CSAWTVETQYF	TGCAGTGCGTGGACTGTAGAGACCCAGTACTTC
TRBV5-1	few	TRBJ2-7	TRBD2	CASSLAGGPYYEQYF	TGCGCCAGCAGCTTGGCGGGAGGGCCCTACTACGAGCAGTACTTC
TRBV7-2	medium-sized	TRBJ1-1	-	CASSLTGNTEAFF	TGTGCCAGCAGCTTGACAGGAAACACTGAAGCTTTCTTT
TRBV6-5	large	TRBJ1-2	-	CASSYEGENYGYTF	TGTGCCAGCAGTTACGAGGGAGAGAACTATGGCTACACCTTC
TRBV20-1	medium-sized	TRBJ2-1	TRBD1	CSARAGTGNEQFF	TGCAGTGCTAGAGCCGGGACAGGGAATGAGCAGTTCTTC
TRBV5-6	-	TRBJ2-3	TRBD1	CASSLRVVTGQDTQYF	TGTGCCAGCAGCTTGCGGGTTGTGACAGGGCAAGATACGCAGTATTTT
TRBV7-3	medium-sized	TRBJ2-1	TRBD2	CASSLSGEGNEQFF	TGTGCCAGCAGCTTATCCGGGGAGGGCAATGAGCAGTTCTTC
TRBV27	medium-sized	TRBJ2-3	-	CASSTRTASTDTQYF	TGTGCCAGCAGTACCCGGACAGCTAGCACAGATACGCAGTATTTT
TRBV5-8	medium-sized	TRBJ2-5	-	CASSWLGGETQYF	TGTGCCAGCAGCTGGCTAGGAGGCGAGACCCAGTACTTC
TRBV27	large	TRBJ2-5	TRBD1	CASKRGRGTLQETQYF	TGTGCCAGCAAACGTGGCAGGGGGACGTTACAAGAGACCCAGTACTTC
TRBV7-9	large	TRBJ2-7	-	CASSLLRTAGYEQYF	TGTGCCAGCAGCTTACTACGGACAGCGGGATACGAGCAGTACTTC
TRBV19	few	TRBJ2-3	-	CASREGAGTQYF	TGTGCCAGTAGAGAAGGGGCTGGGACGCAGTATTTT
TRBV15	large	TRBJ1-6	-	CATSRVNSPLHF	TGTGCCACCAGCAGAGTTAATTCACCCCTCCACTTT
TRBV28	medium-sized	TRBJ1-1	TRBD1	CASSILQGAKINTEAFF	TGTGCCAGCAGTATCCTACAGGGGGCGAAAATCAACACTGAAGCTTTCTTT
TRBV12-5	-	TRBJ2-3	TRBD2	CASGKGLAGGVDTQYF	TGTGCTAGTGGTAAGGGACTAGCGGGAGGTGTGGATACGCAGTATTTT
TRBV2	-	TRBJ1-4	TRBD1	CASTTWDRGERVFF	TGTGCCAGCACCACGTGGGACAGGGGCGAAAGGGTGTTTTTT
TRBV5-1	once	TRBJ2-1	-	CASSLVGGGYNEQFF	TGCGCCAGCAGCTTGGTCGGGGGTGGGTACAATGAGCAGTTCTTC
TRBV14	few	TRBJ1-1	-	CASSRQVNTEAFF	TGTGCCAGCAGCCGGCAGGTTAACACTGAAGCTTTCTTT
TRBV4-1	few	TRBJ2-3	-	CASSQDQTLGELLNTQYF	TGCGCCAGCAGCCAAGATCAAACGTTAGGGGAATTACTAAATACGCAGTATTTT
TRBV5-1	few	TRBJ2-1	TRBD2	CASSFMGGKYNEQFF	TGCGCCAGCAGCTTCATGGGGGGGAAATACAATGAGCAGTTCTTC
TRBV29-1	few	TRBJ2-6	-	CSVRSGANVLTF	TGCAGCGTTAGGTCCGGGGCCAACGTCCTGACTTTC